One TCR beta chain is described in this entry. The data were produced by immunoSEQ multiplex PCR, yet TCRdb's version contains in-frame clones alone and is incomplete. The sample includes over 200,000 clones, around 83% of them seen just once. The CDR3 covers 16 residues. V trimming: 8 bases; J trimming: 4 bases; junction bases outside the gene matches: 11. CDR1 is MGHRA, CDR2 YSYEKL, per germline. Individuals drawn from around 25 US areas were about 18 to 100 years old. The record originates from a study of blood T cell repertoires in COVID-19. Study-level background: Specimens from acute and convalescent COVID-19 originated in the United States, Italy and Spain.

The origin of this receptor is a woman in her forties who had recovered from COVID-19. The sample was PBMCs or T cells enriched from blood (not recorded which). The chain employs TRBV4-1 and TRBJ2-6, with 7 bases fitting TRBD2. CDR3 in amino acids: CASRGDGAVGANVLTF. The CDR3 coding sequence is TGCGCCAGCCGGGGGGACGGGGCCGTGGGGGCCAACGTCCTGACTTTC.